This T cell receptor (beta chain) was identified in a study of T cell responses to AZD1222 COVID-19 vaccine. Study-wide background: Second doses at about 4 or about 12 weeks were pooled.

Whole-study findings and limits: Spike-specific TCR breadth and depth both grew after two AZD1222 doses.

For this clone: Its antigen is unknown.

The assay was immunoSEQ multiplex PCR, and TCRdb's table has in-frame clones only and misses some. The repertoire holds 150,000 or so clones, with 80% to 90% as singletons. Germline V gene lookup returns CDR1 SSHAT and CDR2 FNYEAQ (reference sequence). This CDR3 contains 16 residues. V dropped 5 bases and J dropped 5; count of bases not matched to a gene: 5. The source of this sequence is an adult in good health. The material was peripheral blood, obtained on day 0 of AZD1222 vaccination. The V and J genes are TRBV7-7 and TRBJ2-1; 14 bases match TRBD2. The DNA for the CDR3 is TGTGCCAGCAGCCGGACTAGCGGGGGGTCGAACAATGAGCAGTTCTTC. Translated, it gives CASSRTSGGSNNEQFF.